This TCR beta chain was profiled in a study of control samples from healthy donors and cancer patients. The germline CDR1 and CDR2 sequences are SGHTS and YDEGEE. V gave up 0 bases and J gave up 5 bases, with 11 bases separating them. CDR3 size: 15 residues. The repertoire was sequenced with immunoSEQ multiplex PCR; TCRdb's copy has only in-frame clones and lacks some. The data hold tens of thousands of clones, with roughly 82% observed a single time. This TCR derives from a man between 50 and 59 years old in good health. V usage is TRBV5-8 and J usage is TRBJ2-2; D is possibly TRBD2 (5 bases). Sequenced: blood. The chain's CDR3 is CASSLDPAVTGELFF. The CDR3 bases are TGTGCCAGCAGCTTGGATCCAGCGGTAACCGGGGAGCTGTTTTTT.